These 9 T cell receptor beta chains were all obtained from the same sample, sequenced in a study of T cell repertoires in cytomegalovirus infection. These receptors have no identified antigens. TCRdb used MiXCR to reprocess the reads, holding one entry per CDR3 protein. The data show around 300,000 distinct CDR3 sequences, with about 20% seen just once and approximately 19% held by the top ten. Sequenced here: cultured PBMCs, sampled from culture after CMV antigen stimulation. The receptors were gathered from a human donor in good health (CMV status not recorded). Some clones in this sample may be carry-over from other donors' samples.

The rearrangement joins TRBV27 to TRBJ2-3; 14 bases are shared with TRBD2. The germline V gene has CDR1 MNHEY and CDR2 SMNVEV (reference sequence). V lost 6 bases and J lost 0; bases outside the gene matches: 8. The CDR3 length is 18 residues. The CDR3 loop reads CASRSRLAGGRSTDTQYF. The CDR3, as DNA: TGTGCCAGCAGAAGTAGACTAGCGGGAGGGAGAAGCACAGATACGCAGTATTTT.

This clonotype was counted between two and nine times. The CDR3 reads CASSWTDLSYNEQFF. In nucleotides, the CDR3 is TGTGCCAGCAGCTGGACAGACCTATCCTACAATGAGCAGTTCTTC. The genes are TRBV11-2 and TRBJ2-1; D may be TRBD1 (6 bases). The V end was cut by 4 bases, the J end by 1 base, with 11 bases between. The V gene's germline CDR1 is SGHAT and CDR2 FQNNGV. The CDR3 has 15 residues.

This clonotype was seen at least ten times. The J gene is TRBJ2-1, the V gene TRBV11-1; no reliable D call. Germline V gene sequence: CDR1 SGHAT, CDR2 FQDESV (reference sequence). V was pared by 3 bases and J by 0 bases, with 6 bases between. This CDR3 is 14 amino acids long. This CDR3 is CASSLTLSYNEQFF. The CDR3 DNA sequence: TGTGCCAGCAGCTTGACACTCTCCTACAATGAGCAGTTCTTC. The whole variable domain, remainder taken from reference TRBV11-1 and TRBJ2-1, is EAEVAQSPRYKITEKSQAVAFWCDPISGHATLYWYRQILGQGPELLVQFQDESVVDDSQLPKDRFSAERLKGVDSTLKIQPAELGDSAMYLCASSLTLSYNEQFFGPGTRLTVL.

This clonotype was found a few times. V usage is TRBV5-6 and J usage is TRBJ2-7, with TRBD2 as a possible D gene (5 bases). CDR1 and CDR2 from the germline V gene are SGHDT and YYEEEE. The germline V and J ends were trimmed by 4 bases and 10 bases, with 12 bases remaining between them. The CDR3 sequence is 11 residues long. The CDR3 is CASSDYSGQYF. In nucleotides, the CDR3 is TGTGCCAGCAGCGACTACAGTGGTCAGTACTTC.

There are many counts of this clonotype. The CDR3 spells CASSLGGTLEQYV. The DNA of the CDR3 is TGTGCCAGCAGCTTAGGTGGAACACTCGAGCAGTACGTC. The chain employs TRBV7-2 and TRBJ2-7; the D is unclear. V was pared by 1 base and J by 6 bases, with 10 bases between. Germline V CDR1 and CDR2: SGHTA, FQGNSA. The CDR3 loop spans 13 amino acids.

Many counts were recorded for this clonotype. The chain employs TRBV2 and TRBJ1-5, with D maybe TRBD1 (5 bases). Per germline, CDR1 SNHLY and CDR2 FYNNEI. The CDR3 is 14 residues long. V was trimmed by 6 bases and J by 4 bases, leaving 13 bases between them. The CDR3 coding sequence is TGTGCCAGCAGGTTAGGAGGGGCGAATCAGCCCCAGCATTTT. It is translated as CASRLGGANQPQHF. The variable domain in full, with the rest retrieved from reference TRBV2 and TRBJ1-5, is EPEVTQTPSHQVTQMGQEVILRCVPISNHLYFYWYRQILGQKVEFLVSFYNNEISEKSEIFDDQFSVERPDGSNFTLKIRSTKLEDSAMYFCASRLGGANQPQHFGDGTRLSIL.

This sequence joins TRBV19 and TRBJ2-1; 7 positions match TRBD1. This CDR3 is built from 15 residues. The germline V gene encodes CDR1 LNHDA and CDR2 SQIVND (reference sequence). With 5 bases clipped from V and 4 bases from J, the junction kept 8 bases outside the gene matches. The CDR3 sequence is CASSQTGNPYNEQFF. DNA of the CDR3: TGTGCCAGTAGTCAGACAGGGAACCCTTACAATGAGCAGTTCTTC.

This clonotype was recorded many times. The rearrangement uses TRBV7-2 and TRBJ2-1, with TRBD2 as a possible D gene (7 bases). In germline, CDR1 is SGHTA, CDR2 FQGNSA. The CDR3 is made up of 15 amino acids. V lost 8 bases and J 7 bases, leaving 21 bases between the germline ends. The CDR3 DNA reads as TGTGCCAGCGGCCTTCGGCAGGGGCGGGGGAATGAGCAGTTCTTC. Encoded protein: CASGLRQGRGNEQFF.

The chain joins TRBV24-1 to TRBJ2-1; tentative D call: TRBD2 (6 bases). Trimming removed 6 bases from V and 8 bases from J, with 22 bases in between. The CDR3 runs to 16 residues. Germline CDR1 KGHDR, CDR2 SFDVKD. The CDR3 protein is CATSSGESRPIDEQFF. In DNA form, the CDR3 reads TGTGCCACCAGTTCGGGGGAGAGCCGACCCATAGATGAGCAGTTCTTC.